A selection of T cell receptor beta chains follows, all from one sample in a study of blood T cells in healthy people across ages. TCRdb passed the 5' RACE reads through MiXCR, listing each CDR3 protein once. The table records approximately 690,000 distinct CDR3 sequences, 35% to 50% of them present only once. Sequencing input: blood. These TCRs come from an elderly man in good health. Each CDR3 is given with its conserved first and last residue. The D gene is left open where the match is weak. Rows may omit the clone size; those that give it use once, few, many or a size class.

d_gene,j_gene,v_gene,abundance,CDR3nt,CDR3aa
NA,TRBJ1-1,TRBV29-1,NA,TGCAGCGCCATCCTCTTGAACACTGAAACTTTCTTT,CSAILLNTETFF
TRBD2,TRBJ2-3,TRBV5-1,many,TGCGCCAGCAGCTTGGATAGCGGGGGCACAGATACGCAGTATTTT,CASSLDSGGTDTQYF
TRBD1,TRBJ1-2,TRBV20-1,few,TGCAGTGCTAACCTCTGGTGGGGACAGGCCTCCTATGGCTACACCTTC,CSANLWWGQASYGYTF
NA,TRBJ2-7,TRBV28,NA,TGTGCCAGCAGTCTGATAAATTCCTACGAGCAGTACTTC,CASSLINSYEQYF
NA,TRBJ2-4,TRBV24-1,few,TGTGCCACCAGTGAACATGGAGGGAGCCAAGCCAAAAACATTCAGTACTTC,CATSEHGGSQAKNIQYF
NA,TRBJ1-5,TRBV6-1,NA,TGTGCCAGCAGTGAAGCTTCGGGGTGGCGTCAGCCCCAGCATTTT,CASSEASGWRQPQHF
TRBD1,TRBJ1-6,TRBV5-6,few,TGTGCCAGGCTAAAGGGGGCTAATTCACCCCTCCACTTT,CARLKGANSPLHF
NA,TRBJ2-3,TRBV7-2,few,TGTGCCAGCAGCGCAAGGGACTGGGCAGATACGCAGTATTTT,CASSARDWADTQYF
NA,TRBJ2-2,TRBV4-3,NA,TGCGCCAGCAGCCAAGATCTGCCGGGTTGGGTGAACACCGGGGAGCTGTTTTTT,CASSQDLPGWVNTGELFF
NA,TRBJ2-1,TRBV5-6,many,TGTGCCAGCAGCTTAGAACTCGTCCGTGAGCAGTTCTTC,CASSLELVREQFF
TRBD2,TRBJ2-3,TRBV10-3,few,TGTGCCATCAGTGAGTCCGCCGGAGGTAGCGGGGGAACAGATACGCAGTATTTT,CAISESAGGSGGTDTQYF
NA,TRBJ1-1,TRBV7-9,once,TGTGCCAGCAGCCTCGGGGAGGGGGACACTGAAGCTTTCTTT,CASSLGEGDTEAFF
TRBD1,TRBJ2-6,TRBV7-3,few,TGTGCCAGCAGCTCAGGGGGTCCTGGGGCCAACGTCCTGACTTTC,CASSSGGPGANVLTF
TRBD1,TRBJ2-1,TRBV12-3/TRBV12-4,few,TGTGCCAGCAGTTCCCCGGACAGGGGGTACAATGAGCAGTTCTTC,CASSSPDRGYNEQFF
NA,TRBJ2-4,TRBV14,NA,TGTGCCAGCAGCCAAGCGGGGGCGGTAAACATTCAGTACTTC,CASSQAGAVNIQYF
TRBD2,TRBJ2-1,TRBV30,few,TGTGCCTGGAGTGGCGGCGGGAGGGCTGAGCAGTTCTTC,CAWSGGGRAEQFF
NA,TRBJ1-6,TRBV2,few,TGTGCCAGTAAACGGGACCCCGGTGGGAGCCAGGGCACCGGGGGCTCCCTCCACTTT,CASKRDPGGSQGTGGSLHF
NA,TRBJ2-3,TRBV6-2/TRBV6-3,few,TGTGCCAGCAGTTACAGGCGGGCGATCACAGATACGCAGTATTTT,CASSYRRAITDTQYF
TRBD2,TRBJ2-1,TRBV7-2,many,TGTGCCAGCAGCCCTGCTGCCAGGGGACTAGCGGGGCGGAGGAATGAGCAGTTCTTC,CASSPAARGLAGRRNEQFF
TRBD1,TRBJ2-2,TRBV20-1,NA,TGCAGTGCTATGGGACAGCGATACACCGGGGAGCTGTTTTTT,CSAMGQRYTGELFF
NA,TRBJ2-1,TRBV14,few,TGTGCCAGCAGCCCAATAGGGACACTGAACTACAATGAGCAGTTCTTC,CASSPIGTLNYNEQFF
NA,TRBJ1-1,TRBV7-9,NA,TGTGCCAGCAGCTTAGAAGGCAAGAGGGACACTGAAGCTTTCTTT,CASSLEGKRDTEAFF
NA,TRBJ1-2,TRBV28,many,TGTGCCAGCAGTCCAACGAGCTACGCGGGCTACACCTTC,CASSPTSYAGYTF
TRBD1,TRBJ2-5,TRBV20-1,few,TGCAGTGCCCTTTCAGGACAGGGGGCATTGGAGACCCAGTACTTC,CSALSGQGALETQYF
TRBD1,TRBJ2-5,TRBV6-1,NA,TGTGCCAGCAGTGCCCCAGGGGGCGGAAAAGAGACCCAGTACTTC,CASSAPGGGKETQYF
TRBD1,TRBJ2-5,TRBV7-2,NA,TGTGCTAGCAGCTTAAGGCCAGGGGGCGTGGAGACCCAGTACTTC,CASSLRPGGVETQYF